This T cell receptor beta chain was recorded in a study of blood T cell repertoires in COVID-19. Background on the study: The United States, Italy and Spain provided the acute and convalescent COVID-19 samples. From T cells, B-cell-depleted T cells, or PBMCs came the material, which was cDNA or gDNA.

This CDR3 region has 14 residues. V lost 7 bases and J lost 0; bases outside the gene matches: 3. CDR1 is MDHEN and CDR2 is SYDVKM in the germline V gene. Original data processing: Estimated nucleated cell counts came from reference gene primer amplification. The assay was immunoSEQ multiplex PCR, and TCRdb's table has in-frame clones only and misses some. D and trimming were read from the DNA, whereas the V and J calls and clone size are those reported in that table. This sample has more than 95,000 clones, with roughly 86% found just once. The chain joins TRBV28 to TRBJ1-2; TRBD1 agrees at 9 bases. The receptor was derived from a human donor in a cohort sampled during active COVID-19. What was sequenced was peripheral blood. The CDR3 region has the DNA TGTGCCAGCACCACAGGGGGCTCTAACTATGGCTACACCTTC. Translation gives CASTTGGSNYGYTF.